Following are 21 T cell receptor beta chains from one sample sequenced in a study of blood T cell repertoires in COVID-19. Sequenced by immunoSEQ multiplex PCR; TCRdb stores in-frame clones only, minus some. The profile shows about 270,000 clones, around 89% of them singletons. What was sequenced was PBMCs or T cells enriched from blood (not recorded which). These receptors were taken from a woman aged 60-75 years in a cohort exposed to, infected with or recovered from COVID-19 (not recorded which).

The CDR3 DNA reads as TGTGCCAGCAGTCCGATAACAGGGGTCAATCAGCCCCAGCATTTT. The encoded protein is CASSPITGVNQPQHF. V gene TRBV27 combines with J gene TRBJ1-5; TRBD1 agrees at 7 bases. V trimming: 5 bases; J trimming: 3 bases; junction bases outside the gene matches: 7. This CDR3 spans 15 amino acids. Germline CDR1 MNHEY, CDR2 SMNVEV (reference sequence).

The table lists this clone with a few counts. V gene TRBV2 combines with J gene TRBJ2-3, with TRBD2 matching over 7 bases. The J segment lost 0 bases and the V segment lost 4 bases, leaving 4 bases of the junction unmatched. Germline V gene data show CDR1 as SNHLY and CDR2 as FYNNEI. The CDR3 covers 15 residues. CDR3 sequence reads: CASSVGGRSTDTQYF. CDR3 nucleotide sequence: TGTGCCAGCAGTGTTGGCGGGAGAAGCACAGATACGCAGTATTTT.

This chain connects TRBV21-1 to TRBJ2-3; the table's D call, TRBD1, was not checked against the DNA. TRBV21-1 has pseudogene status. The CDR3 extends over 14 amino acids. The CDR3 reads CASSKGHSTDTQYF. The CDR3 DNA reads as TGTGCCAGCAGCAAGGGACATAGCACAGATACGCAGTATTTT.

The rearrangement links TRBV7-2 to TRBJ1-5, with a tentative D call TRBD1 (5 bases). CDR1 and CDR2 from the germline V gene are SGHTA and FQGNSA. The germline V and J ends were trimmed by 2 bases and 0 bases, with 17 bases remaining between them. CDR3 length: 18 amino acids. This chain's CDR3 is CASSLRPKQAYSNQPQHF. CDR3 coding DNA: TGTGCCAGCAGCTTACGCCCGAAACAGGCTTATAGCAATCAGCCCCAGCATTTT.

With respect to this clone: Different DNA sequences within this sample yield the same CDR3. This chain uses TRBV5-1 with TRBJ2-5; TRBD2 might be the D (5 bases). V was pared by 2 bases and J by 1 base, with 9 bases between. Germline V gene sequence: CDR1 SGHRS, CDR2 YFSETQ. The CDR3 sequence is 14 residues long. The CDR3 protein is CASSLGSGQETQYF. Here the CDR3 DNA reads TGCGCCAGCAGCTTAGGGAGTGGCCAAGAGACCCAGTACTTC.

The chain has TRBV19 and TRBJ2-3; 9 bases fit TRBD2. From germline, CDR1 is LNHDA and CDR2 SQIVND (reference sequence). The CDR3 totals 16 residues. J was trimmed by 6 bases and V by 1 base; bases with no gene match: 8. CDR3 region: CASSIVAGGPSDTQYF. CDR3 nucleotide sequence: TGTGCCAGTAGTATAGTGGCGGGAGGGCCTAGTGATACGCAGTATTTT. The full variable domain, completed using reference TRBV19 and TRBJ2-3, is DGGITQSPKYLFRKEGQNVTLSCEQNLNHDAMYWYRQDPGQGLRLIYYSQIVNDFQKGDIAEGYSVSREKKESFPLTVTSAQKNPTAFYLCASSIVAGGPSDTQYFGPGTRLTVL.

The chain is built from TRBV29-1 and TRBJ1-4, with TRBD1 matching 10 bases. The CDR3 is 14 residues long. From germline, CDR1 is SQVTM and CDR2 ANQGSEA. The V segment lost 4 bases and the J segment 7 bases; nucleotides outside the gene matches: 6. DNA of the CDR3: TGCAGCGTTGTGGGGACAGGGGACGGTGAAAAACTGTTTTTT. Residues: CSVVGTGDGEKLFF.

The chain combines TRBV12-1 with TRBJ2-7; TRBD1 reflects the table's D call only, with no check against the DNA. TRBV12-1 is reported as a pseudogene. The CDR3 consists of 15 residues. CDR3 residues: CASSFPDRSSYEQYF. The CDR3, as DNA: TGTGCCAGCAGCTTTCCCGACAGGAGCTCCTACGAGCAGTACTTC.

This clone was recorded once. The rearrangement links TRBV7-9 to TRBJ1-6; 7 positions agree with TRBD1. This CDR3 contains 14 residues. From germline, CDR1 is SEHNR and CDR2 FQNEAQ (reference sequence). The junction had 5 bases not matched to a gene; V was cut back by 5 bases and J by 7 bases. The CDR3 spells CASSLDRDNSPLHF. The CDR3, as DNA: TGTGCCAGCAGCCTCGACAGGGACAATTCACCCCTCCACTTT.

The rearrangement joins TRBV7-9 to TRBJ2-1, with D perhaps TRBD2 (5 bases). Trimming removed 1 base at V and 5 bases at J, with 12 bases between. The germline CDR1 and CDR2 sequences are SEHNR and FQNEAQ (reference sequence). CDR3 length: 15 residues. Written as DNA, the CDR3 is TGTGCCAGCAGCTTAGAAGGCCGGGGAAACAATGAGCAGTTCTTC. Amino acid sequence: CASSLEGRGNNEQFF.

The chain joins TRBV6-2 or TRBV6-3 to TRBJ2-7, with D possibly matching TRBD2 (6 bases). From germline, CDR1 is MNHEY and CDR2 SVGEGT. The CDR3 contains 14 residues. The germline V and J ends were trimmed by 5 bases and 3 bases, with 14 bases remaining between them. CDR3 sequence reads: CASSRGSFRYEQYF. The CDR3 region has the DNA TGTGCCAGCAGTCGGGGGAGTTTCCGCTACGAGCAGTACTTC.

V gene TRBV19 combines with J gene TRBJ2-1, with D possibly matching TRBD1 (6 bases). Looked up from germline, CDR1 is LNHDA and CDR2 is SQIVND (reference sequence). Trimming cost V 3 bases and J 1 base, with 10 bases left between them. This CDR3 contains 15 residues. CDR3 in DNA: TGTGCCAGTAGTATCTACAGGGTGTCCTACAATGAGCAGTTCTTC. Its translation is CASSIYRVSYNEQFF.

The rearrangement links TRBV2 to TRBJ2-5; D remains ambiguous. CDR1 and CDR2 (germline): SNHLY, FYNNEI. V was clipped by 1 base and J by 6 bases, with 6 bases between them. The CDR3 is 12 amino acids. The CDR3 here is CASSEGLQTQYF. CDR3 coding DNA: TGTGCCAGCAGTGAAGGACTCCAGACCCAGTACTTC.

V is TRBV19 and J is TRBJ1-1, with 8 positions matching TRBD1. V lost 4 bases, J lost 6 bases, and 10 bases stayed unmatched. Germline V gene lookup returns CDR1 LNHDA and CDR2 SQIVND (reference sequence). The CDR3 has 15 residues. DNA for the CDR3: TGTGCCAGTAGTAAGCGTCAGGGGGCCCCCCCTGAAGCTTTCTTT. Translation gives CASSKRQGAPPEAFF.

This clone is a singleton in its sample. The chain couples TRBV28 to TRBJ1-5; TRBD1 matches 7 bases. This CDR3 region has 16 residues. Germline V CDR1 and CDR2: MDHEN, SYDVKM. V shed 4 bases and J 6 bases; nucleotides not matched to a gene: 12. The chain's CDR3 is CASSSSRQGTIQPQHF. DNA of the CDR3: TGTGCCAGCAGTTCGTCCCGACAGGGTACGATTCAGCCCCAGCATTTT. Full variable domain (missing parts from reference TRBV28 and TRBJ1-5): DVKVTQSSRYLVKRTGEKVFLECVQDMDHENMFWYRQDPGLGLRLIYFSYDVKMKEKGDIPEGYSVSREKKERFSLILESASTNQTSMYLCASSSSRQGTIQPQHFGDGTRLSIL.

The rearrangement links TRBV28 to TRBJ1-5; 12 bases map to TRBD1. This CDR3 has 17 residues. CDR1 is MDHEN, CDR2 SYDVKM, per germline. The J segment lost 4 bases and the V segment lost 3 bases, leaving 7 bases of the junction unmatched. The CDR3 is CASSFVGQGALNQPQHF. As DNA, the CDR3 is TGTGCCAGCAGTTTTGTGGGACAGGGGGCATTAAATCAGCCCCAGCATTTT. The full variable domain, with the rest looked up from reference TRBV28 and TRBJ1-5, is DVKVTQSSRYLVKRTGEKVFLECVQDMDHENMFWYRQDPGLGLRLIYFSYDVKMKEKGDIPEGYSVSREKKERFSLILESASTNQTSMYLCASSFVGQGALNQPQHFGDGTRLSIL.

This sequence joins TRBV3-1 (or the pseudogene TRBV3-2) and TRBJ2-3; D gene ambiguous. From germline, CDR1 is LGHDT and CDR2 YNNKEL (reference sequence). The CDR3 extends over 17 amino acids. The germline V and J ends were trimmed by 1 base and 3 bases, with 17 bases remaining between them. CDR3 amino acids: CASSQGRRGLQTDTQYF. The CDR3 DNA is TGTGCCAGCAGCCAAGGGCGGAGAGGCCTACAAACAGATACGCAGTATTTT.

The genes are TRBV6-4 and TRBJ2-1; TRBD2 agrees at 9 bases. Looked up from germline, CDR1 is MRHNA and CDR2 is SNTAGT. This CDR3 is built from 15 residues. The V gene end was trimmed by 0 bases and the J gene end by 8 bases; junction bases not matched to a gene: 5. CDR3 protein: CASSDSGGRAYEQFF. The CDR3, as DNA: TGTGCCAGCAGTGACTCTGGCGGGAGGGCCTATGAGCAGTTCTTC.

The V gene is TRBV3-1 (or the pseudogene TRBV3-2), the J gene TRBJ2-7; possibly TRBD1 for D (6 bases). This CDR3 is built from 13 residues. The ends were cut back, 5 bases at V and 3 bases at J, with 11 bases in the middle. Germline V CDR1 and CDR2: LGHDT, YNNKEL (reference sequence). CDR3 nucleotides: TGTGCCAGCAGCAGACAGGTAGGCTACGAGCAGTACTTC. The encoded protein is CASSRQVGYEQYF.

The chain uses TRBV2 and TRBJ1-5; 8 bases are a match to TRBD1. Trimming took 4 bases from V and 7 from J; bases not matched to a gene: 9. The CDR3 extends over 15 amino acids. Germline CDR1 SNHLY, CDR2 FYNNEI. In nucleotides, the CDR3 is TGTGCCAGCAGTGTGGGTTCAGGGGGCGGGCAGCCCCAGCATTTT. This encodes CASSVGSGGGQPQHF.

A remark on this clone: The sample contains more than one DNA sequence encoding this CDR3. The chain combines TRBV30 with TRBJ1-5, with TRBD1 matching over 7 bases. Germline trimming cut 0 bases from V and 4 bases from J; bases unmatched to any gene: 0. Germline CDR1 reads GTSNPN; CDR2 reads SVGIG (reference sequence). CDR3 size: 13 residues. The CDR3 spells CAWSVQGNQPQHF. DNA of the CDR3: TGTGCCTGGAGTGTACAGGGGAATCAGCCCCAGCATTTT.